The rows below give T cell receptor beta chains drawn from one sample of a study of shared T cell receptors in the human thymus. Sequencing used immunoSEQ multiplex PCR; TCRdb keeps in-frame clones, though not all of them. Of hundreds of thousands of clones in the sample, 78% were seen once. The sample was also reused in another study, on human thymus T cells.

The sample consisted of thymocytes. These receptors were taken from a boy younger than two with a congenital heart defect. The conserved cysteine and the conserved F or W are not part of the CDR3 here. A D gene is named only where the DNA matches it firmly. Expanded clones are given a class, and other clones once, few, many or no size at all.

v_call clone_size d_call cdr3_aa
TRBV5-4 NA TRBD2 ASSHPFGTSGRNSSYEQY
TRBV5-1 NA NA ASSRGRGSGGVETQY
TRBV9 NA NA ASSPRIGGYT
TRBV27 NA TRBD2 ASSLRDYPNEQF
TRBV29-1 NA TRBD2 SVGTSGNNEQF
TRBV4-3 once NA ASSQDFGASDVANTGELF
TRBV28 NA TRBD1 ASSLGSGQGAF
TRBV27 few NA ASSLSTGPSYNEQF
TRBV14 NA TRBD2 ASSQDGGAASGSPSYNEQF
TRBV6-6 NA TRBD1 ASSYQGAPPNYGYT
TRBV2 few TRBD2 ASMLAGPYEQY